A selection of T cell receptor beta chains follows, all from one sample in a study of patients and donors after allogeneic stem cell transplantation. TCRdb redid the calling of the RT-PCR reads with MiXCR, one entry per CDR3 protein. The sample gives 410,000 or so distinct CDR3 sequences, about a sixth of which show up once; over 6% is in the top ten. Source material: blood, either unsorted or a sorted T cell fraction (not recorded which). The receptor set was obtained from a human donor who was either an allogeneic HSCT recipient or a stem cell or donor lymphocyte infusion donor (not recorded which). It is not recorded whose cells these are; they may come from a transplant donor. Each CDR3 is given with its conserved first and last residue.

TRBV19	TRBJ2-7	CATTPGRSSYEQYF
TRBV12-3/TRBV12-4	TRBJ1-5	CASTLTGRNQPQHF
TRBV10-3	TRBJ2-6	CAIHPGQKSVSGANVLTF
TRBV20-1	TRBJ1-6	CSAKRRQGDSPLHF
TRBV11-3	TRBJ2-2	CASSTGLHTGELFF
TRBV5-4	TRBJ2-5	CASSREAGVGETQYF
TRBV24-1	TRBJ2-5	CATSDSRPGETQYF
TRBV2	TRBJ2-3	CASSENGGGLTQYF
TRBV7-9	TRBJ2-1	CASSYDTEPFF
TRBV4-1	TRBJ2-1	CASSQARGIGYNEQFF
TRBV7-9	TRBJ2-7	CASSLDLRNTYEQYF
TRBV2	TRBJ2-3	CASSSTGLAGTDTQYF
TRBV3-1	TRBJ2-2	CASSSWRSGELFF
TRBV9	TRBJ1-1	CASSATGFVDMNTEAFF
TRBV14	TRBJ2-3	CASSHLAGEDGTDTQYF
TRBV7-9	TRBJ1-4	CASSLLQGSEKLFF
TRBV12-3/TRBV12-4	TRBJ2-3	CASSPGLAGGPEADTQYF
TRBV4-1	TRBJ1-1	CASSHGETGPTEAFF
TRBV21-1	TRBJ2-2	CASSKVGARENTGELFF
TRBV6-5	TRBJ1-6	CASSYQQENSPLHF
TRBV27	TRBJ1-6	CASSLGAGRDSPLHF
TRBV12-3/TRBV12-4	TRBJ2-3	CASSLVSSAGDTQYF
TRBV7-9	TRBJ1-1	CASNLLVMNTEAFF
TRBV20-1	TRBJ1-2	CSARARDGGYTF
TRBV12-3/TRBV12-4	TRBJ2-1	CASSLGPVWAGGRQFF
TRBV15	TRBJ2-1	CATSSGGLAGGNEQFF
TRBV12-3/TRBV12-4	TRBJ1-6	CASSIRRGILLHF
TRBV20-1	TRBJ1-2	CSAKFPGTGGFGYTF
TRBV20-1	TRBJ1-5	CSVKRHNSNQPQHF
TRBV5-5	TRBJ2-3	CASSLRRTATDTQYF
TRBV6-2/TRBV6-3	TRBJ2-7	CASSYSLGINRRSSYEQYF
TRBV4-1	TRBJ2-7	CASSQENLDFYEQYF
TRBV19	TRBJ2-3	CASKNSPSTDTQYF
TRBV9	TRBJ1-1	CASSPRGTAEAFF
TRBV6-1	TRBJ2-7	CASSPGEGSDEQYF
TRBV30	TRBJ1-2	CAWSMMGVNYGYTF
TRBV18	TRBJ2-7	CASSLGQRSGEQYF
TRBV10-2	TRBJ1-1	CASSESTRRNTEAFF
TRBV7-9	TRBJ1-5	CASTLADQPQHF
TRBV18	TRBJ2-7	CASSPEWASYEQYF
TRBV6-1	TRBJ2-7	CASSRLPGQGAYEQYF
TRBV15	TRBJ2-3	CATGSETYTDTQYF
TRBV6-1	TRBJ1-2	CASSGSFRLNYGYTF
TRBV12-3/TRBV12-4	TRBJ1-1	CASSLQGARLNTEAFF
TRBV7-6	TRBJ2-1	CASSPGTSGRSPYNEQFF
TRBV7-8	TRBJ1-1	CASSPRDQGGTEAFF
TRBV11-1	TRBJ2-7	CASSFPGRGAYEQYF
TRBV2	TRBJ1-3	CASSATGSYSGNTIYF
TRBV11-2	TRBJ2-1	CASSLDSPTSGRILSSYNEQFF
TRBV3-1	TRBJ2-1	CASSQAVLAGSEQFF
TRBV6-5	TRBJ2-6	CASSYFRGSGANVLTF
TRBV6-2/TRBV6-3	TRBJ2-4	CASSFITSGGVDVAKNIQYF
TRBV5-6	TRBJ1-3	CASSIRDTIYF
TRBV9	TRBJ2-3	CASSVVAGRTSTDTQYF
TRBV15	TRBJ1-6	CATSRDPTGVSPLHF
TRBV5-1	TRBJ2-3	CASSTASSTDTQYF